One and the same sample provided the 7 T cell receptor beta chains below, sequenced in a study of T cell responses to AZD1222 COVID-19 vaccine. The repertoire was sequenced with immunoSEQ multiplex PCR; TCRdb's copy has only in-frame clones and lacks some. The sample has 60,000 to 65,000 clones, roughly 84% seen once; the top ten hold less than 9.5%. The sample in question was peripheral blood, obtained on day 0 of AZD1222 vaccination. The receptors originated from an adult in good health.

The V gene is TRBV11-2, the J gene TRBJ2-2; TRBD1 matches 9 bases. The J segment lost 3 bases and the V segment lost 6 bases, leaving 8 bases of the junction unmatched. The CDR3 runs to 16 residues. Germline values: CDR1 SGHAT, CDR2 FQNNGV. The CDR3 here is CASRRRQGVHTGELFF. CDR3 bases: TGTGCCAGCAGACGGAGACAGGGGGTTCACACCGGGGAGCTGTTTTTT. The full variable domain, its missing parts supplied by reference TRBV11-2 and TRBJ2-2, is EAGVAQSPRYKIIEKRQSVAFWCNPISGHATLYWYQQILGQGPKLLIQFQNNGVVDDSQLPKDRFSAERLKGVDSTLKIQPAKLEDSAVYLCASRRRQGVHTGELFFGEGSRLTVL.

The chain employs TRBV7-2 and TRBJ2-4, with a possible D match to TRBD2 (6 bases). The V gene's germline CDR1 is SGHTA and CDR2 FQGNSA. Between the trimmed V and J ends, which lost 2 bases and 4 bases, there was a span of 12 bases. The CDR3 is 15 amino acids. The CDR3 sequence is CASSLPRRDKNIQYF. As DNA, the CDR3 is TGTGCCAGCAGCTTACCGAGGAGGGATAAAAACATTCAGTACTTC.

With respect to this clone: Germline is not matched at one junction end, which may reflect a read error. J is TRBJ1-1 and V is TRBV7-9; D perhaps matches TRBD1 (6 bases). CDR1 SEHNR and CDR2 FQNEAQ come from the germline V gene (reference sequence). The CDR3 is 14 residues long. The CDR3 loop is CATAQTGMNTETFF. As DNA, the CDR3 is TGTGCCACAGCCCAGACAGGTATGAACACTGAAACTTTCTTT.

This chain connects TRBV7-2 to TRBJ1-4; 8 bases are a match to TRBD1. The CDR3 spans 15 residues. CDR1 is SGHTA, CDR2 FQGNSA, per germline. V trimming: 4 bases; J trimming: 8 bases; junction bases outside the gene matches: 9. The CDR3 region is CASSYSGTGGEKLFF. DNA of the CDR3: TGTGCCAGCAGCTATTCCGGGACAGGCGGCGAAAAACTGTTTTTT.

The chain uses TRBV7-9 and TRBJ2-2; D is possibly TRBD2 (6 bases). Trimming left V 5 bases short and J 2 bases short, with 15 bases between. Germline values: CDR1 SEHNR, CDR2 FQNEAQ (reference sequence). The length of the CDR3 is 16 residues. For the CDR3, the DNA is TGTGCCAGCAGCAACCAGCGGGCATCAAACACCGGGGAGCTGTTTTTT. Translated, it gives CASSNQRASNTGELFF.

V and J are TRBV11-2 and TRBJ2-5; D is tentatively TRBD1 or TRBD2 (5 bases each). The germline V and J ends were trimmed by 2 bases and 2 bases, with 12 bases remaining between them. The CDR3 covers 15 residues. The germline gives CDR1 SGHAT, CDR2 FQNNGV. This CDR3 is CASSLIGTIQETQYF. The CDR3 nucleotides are TGTGCCAGCAGCTTAATCGGGACGATTCAAGAGACCCAGTACTTC.

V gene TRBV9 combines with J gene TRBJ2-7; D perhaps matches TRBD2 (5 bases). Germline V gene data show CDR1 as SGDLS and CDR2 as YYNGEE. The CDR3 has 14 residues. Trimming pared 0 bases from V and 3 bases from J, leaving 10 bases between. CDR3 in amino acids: CASSVGEIYYEQYF. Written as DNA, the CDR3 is TGTGCCAGCAGCGTAGGGGAGATCTACTACGAGCAGTACTTC.